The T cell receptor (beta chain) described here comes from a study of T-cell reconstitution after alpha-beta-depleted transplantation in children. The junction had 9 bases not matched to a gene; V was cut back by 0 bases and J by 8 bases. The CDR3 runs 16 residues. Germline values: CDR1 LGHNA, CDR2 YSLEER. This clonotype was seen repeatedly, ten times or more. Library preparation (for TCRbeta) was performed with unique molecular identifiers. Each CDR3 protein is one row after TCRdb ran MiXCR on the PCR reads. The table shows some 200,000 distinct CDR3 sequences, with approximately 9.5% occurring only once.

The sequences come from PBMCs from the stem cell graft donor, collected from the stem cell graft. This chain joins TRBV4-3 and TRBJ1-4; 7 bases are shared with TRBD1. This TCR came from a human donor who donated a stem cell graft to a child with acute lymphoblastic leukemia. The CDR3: CASSQDQGDMGEKLFF. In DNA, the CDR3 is TGCGCCAGCAGCCAAGATCAGGGGGACATGGGGGAAAAACTGTTTTTT.